This T cell receptor beta chain was documented in a study of blood T cell repertoires in COVID-19 (dated by TCRdb to 2019 to 2021). Turning to the overall study: Samples covering the acute and convalescent phases of COVID-19 were provided by collaborators in the United States, Italy and Spain. The material from the prospective study consisted of cDNA or gDNA derived from T cells, B-cell-depleted T cells, or PBMCs. Subjects who had been exposed to COVID-19, were actively infected with it, or had recovered from it provided the deeply sampled blood TCRbeta repertoires that made up the dataset. The repertoires were released in a freely available public database meant as a resource for research on the immune response to SARS-CoV-2. The samples were drawn from two sources: the first 160 participants of the ongoing ImmuneRACE study, and some 1,300 subjects contributed by 6 global collaborators. A de-identified subject ID, COVID-19 status, age in years and sex were almost always included in the sample metadata. Where available, HLA class I and class II types were taken from metadata supplied by the sample provider and were not determined by assay-based typing. The full study reports these points: How much clinical and demographic metadata was included differed by source and by participant, and the metadata was provided uncurated.

The immunoSEQ Assay, a bias-controlled multiplex PCR, was used to amplify TCRbeta CDR3 regions from genomic DNA. Per the original workflow: Within the assay, amplification of reference gene primers was used to estimate how many nucleated cells each sample contained. Sequence reads were collapsed and filtered to measure the absolute abundance of every unique TCRbeta CDR3 rearrangement. For each sample, productive Simpson clonality was calculated by taking the square root of Simpson's diversity index across productive rearrangements. Drawn from immuneACCESS, this table holds only the in-frame rearrangements with V and J called that TCRdb kept. Clones are partly lost; checked studies trace under half to an unresolved V gene and leave the rest unexplained. From that table come the V and J calls and clone size; the DNA was used to work out D and trimming. The sample table holds roughly 160,000 clones, of which around 80% were seen once. Jointly, the top ten make up 2.5% to 3% of the sample.

From the cysteine through the phenylalanine, the CDR3 covers 15 amino acids. Only the CDR3 region is kept as DNA, spanning 45 bases read in frame from base 1. The V end loses 2 bases and the J end loses 8 bases, and a stretch of 16 bases separates them. For CDR1 and CDR2, the germline V gene lists SGHAT and FQNNGV. This clone was counted between two and nine times. There is no known antigen for this receptor. No base quality information exists; no much larger clone differs at one position. Whole blood was collected in K2EDTA tubes by collaborating institutions according to the institutions' own protocols. For TCRbeta analysis, collaborator samples were shipped as frozen whole blood, as isolated PBMCs, or as DNA extracted from either sample type.

The sequence came from a woman aged 55-75 years with acute or convalescent COVID-19. The rearranged chain carries TRBV11-2 and TRBJ2-1, with no D gene named confidently. The sample taken for sequencing was peripheral blood. The DNA sequence reads TGTGCCAGCAGCTTATATAGATCCCCTAGAGATGAGCAGTTCTTC. Translated, this gives CASSLYRSPRDEQFF.